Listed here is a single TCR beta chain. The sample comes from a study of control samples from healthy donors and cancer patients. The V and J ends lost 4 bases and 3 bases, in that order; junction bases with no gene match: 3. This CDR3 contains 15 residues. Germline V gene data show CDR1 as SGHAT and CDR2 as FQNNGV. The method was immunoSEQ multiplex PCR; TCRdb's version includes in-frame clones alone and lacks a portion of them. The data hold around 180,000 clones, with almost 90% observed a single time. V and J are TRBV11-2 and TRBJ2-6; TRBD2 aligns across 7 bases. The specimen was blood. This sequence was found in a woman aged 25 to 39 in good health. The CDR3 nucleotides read TGTGCCAGCAGCTCGGGAGGCGGTGGGGCCAACGTCCTGACTTTC. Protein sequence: CASSSGGGGANVLTF.